The 20 T cell receptor beta chains reported below all come from one sample, sequenced in a study of blood T cell repertoires in COVID-19. Sequencing was performed with immunoSEQ multiplex PCR; in TCRdb, only in-frame clones are kept and a portion is missing. Of about 220,000 clones listed, around four fifths are singletons. Sample: peripheral blood. Receptors originate from an older woman with COVID-19, enrolled during active disease.

J is TRBJ2-1 and V is TRBV29-1; D unresolved. The V and J ends lost 5 bases and 4 bases respectively, with 12 bases between them. CDR3 length equals 13 residues. Germline assignment: CDR1 SQVTM and CDR2 ANQGSEA. The CDR3 loop reads CSVQAPGYNEQFF. The DNA of the CDR3 is TGCAGCGTTCAGGCCCCTGGGTACAATGAGCAGTTCTTC.

The chain carries TRBV28 and TRBJ1-6; D is perhaps TRBD1 (6 bases). This CDR3 is 16 amino acids long. Germline assignment: CDR1 MDHEN and CDR2 SYDVKM. V dropped 3 bases and J dropped 6 bases, with 15 bases sitting between them. The CDR3 nucleotides read TGTGCCAGCAGTTTGCAAATACAGGGTACTAATTCACCCCTCCACTTT. It codes for CASSLQIQGTNSPLHF.

A few counts support this clone. V and J are TRBV5-1 and TRBJ2-7; D is perhaps TRBD1 (6 bases). V dropped 3 bases and J dropped 2 bases, with 12 bases sitting between them. The CDR3 is 14 amino acids. Germline V gene sequence: CDR1 SGHRS, CDR2 YFSETQ. Written as DNA, the CDR3 is TGCGCCAGCAGCTCAATACAGGGAACCTACGAGCAGTACTTC. Translated, it gives CASSSIQGTYEQYF.

The rearrangement links TRBV18 to TRBJ2-3; a possible D gene is TRBD2 (6 bases). CDR1 KGHSH and CDR2 LQKENI come from the germline V gene. Trimming took off 3 bases at V and 2 bases at J, with 15 bases between the two ends. This CDR3 is 16 amino acids long. CDR3 sequence: CASSPYLGGTTDTQYF. The CDR3 DNA reads as TGTGCCAGCTCACCTTATTTGGGCGGGACCACAGATACGCAGTATTTT. Drawing the rest from reference TRBV18 and TRBJ2-3, the complete variable domain is NAGVMQNPRHLVRRRGQEARLRCSPMKGHSHVYWYRQLPEEGLKFMVYLQKENIIDESGMPKERFSAEFPKEGPSILRIQQVVRGDSAAYFCASSPYLGGTTDTQYFGPGTRLTVL.

The chain carries TRBV11-2 and TRBJ2-5; 12 nucleotides match TRBD1. Trimming removed 4 bases from V and 5 bases from J; junction bases left unmatched: 2. The germline V gene has CDR1 SGHAT and CDR2 FQNNGV. The CDR3 sequence is 14 residues long. The CDR3 protein is CASSSGQGAETQYF. DNA of the CDR3: TGTGCCAGCAGCTCGGGACAGGGGGCTGAGACCCAGTACTTC. Variable domain in full (rest from reference TRBV11-2 and TRBJ2-5): EAGVAQSPRYKIIEKRQSVAFWCNPISGHATLYWYQQILGQGPKLLIQFQNNGVVDDSQLPKDRFSAERLKGVDSTLKIQPAKLEDSAVYLCASSSGQGAETQYFGPGTRLLVL.

The chain combines TRBV5-1 with TRBJ1-2; TRBD1 might be the D (6 bases). Germline V lookup: CDR1 SGHRS, CDR2 YFSETQ. Trimming pared 3 bases from V and 2 bases from J, leaving 14 bases between. The length of the CDR3 is 15 residues. The CDR3 loop reads CASSSRGAGNYGYTF. CDR3 DNA: TGCGCCAGCAGCTCCCGGGGGGCGGGAAACTATGGCTACACCTTC.

The J gene is TRBJ1-6, the V gene TRBV18; D gene uncertain. The CDR3 totals 12 residues. The V end was cut by 2 bases, the J end by 7 bases, with 3 bases between. The germline V gene encodes CDR1 KGHSH and CDR2 LQKENI. CDR3 protein: CASSPGNSPLHF. In DNA form, the CDR3 reads TGTGCCAGCTCACCAGGCAATTCACCCCTCCACTTT.

This clone occurred a few times. The chain employs TRBV28 and TRBJ1-4, with D uncertain. This CDR3 comprises 12 residues. V shed 4 bases and J shed 4 bases, with 4 bases lying between them. From germline, CDR1 is MDHEN and CDR2 SYDVKM. The CDR3 here is CASSYNNEKLFF. CDR3 DNA: TGTGCCAGCAGTTACAATAATGAAAAACTGTTTTTT.

The chain is built from TRBV2 and TRBJ2-2, with TRBD2 matching 10 bases. Per germline, CDR1 SNHLY and CDR2 FYNNEI. V was clipped by 10 bases and J by 4 bases; unmatched bases: 6. The CDR3 runs to 14 residues. CDR3 protein: CATKAGGITGELFF. The CDR3 DNA is TGTGCCACAAAAGCGGGAGGGATCACCGGGGAGCTGTTTTTT. The entire variable domain, with the rest obtained from reference TRBV2 and TRBJ2-2, is as follows: EPEVTQTPSHQVTQMGQEVILRCVPISNHLYFYWYRQILGQKVEFLVSFYNNEISEKSEIFDDQFSVERPDGSNFTLKIRSTKLEDSAMYFCATKAGGITGELFFGEGSRLTVL.

This chain connects TRBV2 to TRBJ2-7, with D possibly matching TRBD2 (6 bases). CDR1 is SNHLY and CDR2 is FYNNEI in the germline V gene. The CDR3 sequence is 14 residues long. V lost 5 bases and J lost 1, with 12 bases in between. The CDR3 protein is CASSRDSSSYEQYF. CDR3 DNA sequence: TGTGCCAGCAGTCGGGACTCATCTTCCTACGAGCAGTACTTC.

CDR3 sequence reads: CASSFAGKGGIPEAFF. The CDR3 DNA sequence: TGTGCCAGCAGTTTCGCCGGGAAAGGGGGTATCCCTGAAGCTTTCTTT. The V call is TRBV6-2 or TRBV6-3, the J call TRBJ1-1; maybe TRBD1 (6 bases). Germline V lookup: CDR1 MNHEY, CDR2 SVGEGT. CDR3 length: 16 amino acids. V lost 4 bases and J 6 bases, leaving 21 bases between the germline ends.

The CDR3 sequence: CASSMNTGDFNEKLFF. The CDR3 coding sequence is TGCGCCAGCAGCATGAACACAGGGGACTTTAATGAAAAACTGTTTTTT. The J gene is TRBJ1-4, the V gene TRBV5-1; the match to TRBD1 covers 7 bases. This CDR3 region has 16 residues. Per the germline V gene, CDR1 is SGHRS and CDR2 is YFSETQ. J lost 4 bases, V lost 4 bases, and 10 bases had no gene match.

The V call is TRBV16, the J call TRBJ1-6, with 9 positions matching TRBD1. This CDR3 is built from 17 residues. The J segment lost 8 bases and the V segment lost 4 bases, leaving 12 bases of the junction unmatched. Germline V gene data show CDR1 as KGHSY and CDR2 as FQNENV. The CDR3 region has the DNA TGTGCCAGCAGCCGTCGGGGGCGGACAGGGGAGGATTCACCCCTCCACTTT. It is translated as CASSRRGRTGEDSPLHF. The entire variable domain, with the rest obtained from reference TRBV16 and TRBJ1-6, is as follows: GEEVAQTPKHLVRGEGQKAKLYCAPIKGHSYVFWYQQVLKNEFKFLISFQNENVFDETGMPKERFSAKCLPNSPCSLEIQATKLEDSAVYFCASSRRGRTGEDSPLHFGNGTRLTVT.

This clone was detected only a few times. V is TRBV11-2 and J is TRBJ2-7; D is perhaps TRBD2 (6 bases). CDR1 is SGHAT and CDR2 is FQNNGV in the germline V gene. With 8 bases removed from V and 1 base from J, the gap between germline ends came to 15 bases. The CDR3 has 14 amino acids. The CDR3 coding sequence is TGTGCCAGCGCACCGGGACTCCGATCCTACGAGCAGTACTTC. Its translation: CASAPGLRSYEQYF.

This clone was seen more than once but under ten times. The J gene is TRBJ2-1, the V gene TRBV5-4, with 12 bases lining up with TRBD2. V lost 4 bases to trimming and J lost 8 bases; unmatched junction nucleotides: 10. This CDR3 spans 16 amino acids. Germline V lookup: CDR1 SGHNT, CDR2 YYREEE (reference sequence). The CDR3 nucleotides read TGTGCCAGCAGCGTGACTAGCGGGAGAAGCGGGGATGAGCAGTTCTTC. Amino acids: CASSVTSGRSGDEQFF.

The rearrangement links TRBV5-1 to TRBJ2-1; D remains unclear. The CDR3 extends over 16 amino acids. From germline, CDR1 is SGHRS and CDR2 YFSETQ. The V end was cut by 1 base, the J end by 0 bases, with 11 bases between. The CDR3: CASSLLPVSSYNEQFF. The DNA of the CDR3 is TGCGCCAGCAGCTTGTTGCCAGTCAGCTCCTACAATGAGCAGTTCTTC.

V and J are TRBV7-3 and TRBJ1-2, with TRBD1 matching over 9 bases. Trimming removed 0 bases from V and 6 bases from J; junction bases left unmatched: 2. This CDR3 is built from 14 residues. The germline V gene has CDR1 SGHTA and CDR2 FQGTGA. The CDR3 bases are TGTGCCAGCAGCTTAACTGACAGGGGGAATGGCTACACCTTC. As protein: CASSLTDRGNGYTF.

Here the CDR3 reads CASKPQGSYEQYF. The CDR3 DNA reads TGTGCCAGTAAGCCACAGGGGTCCTACGAGCAGTACTTC. V is TRBV19 and J is TRBJ2-7; 7 positions match TRBD1. V lost 7 bases and J lost 1; bases outside the gene matches: 4. The germline V gene has CDR1 LNHDA and CDR2 SQIVND (reference sequence). The CDR3 has 13 residues.

V and J are TRBV7-9 and TRBJ2-1, with 8 bases identical to TRBD2. V shed 5 bases, J shed 11 bases, and the junction held 11 bases outside the gene matches. Looked up from germline, CDR1 is SEHNR and CDR2 is FQNEAQ (reference sequence). The CDR3 is 14 amino acids. The CDR3 DNA sequence: TGTGCCAGCAGCCGACCAAGTAGCGGGGTGAAGCAGTTCTTC. The encoded protein is CASSRPSSGVKQFF.

V gene TRBV19 combines with J gene TRBJ2-7; 9 nucleotides agree with TRBD2. The CDR3 length is 16 residues. Losses at the gene ends were 8 bases for V and 1 base for J; bases not matched to a gene: 12. The germline V gene has CDR1 LNHDA and CDR2 SQIVND (reference sequence). The CDR3 nucleotides are TGTGCCAGTTCACGTTCCGGGACTAGCCCTTCCTACGAGCAGTACTTC. As protein: CASSRSGTSPSYEQYF.